Listed below are T cell receptor beta chains from one sample, sequenced in a study of cytomegalovirus exposure and HLA in healthy donors. Assay used: immunoSEQ multiplex PCR; TCRdb lists only in-frame clones, some missing. This table holds some 150,000 clones, around 75% found once. The sequenced sample was PBMCs. These receptors all stem from a woman aged 30 to 39 in good health and CMV-seronegative. CDR3s include the opening cysteine and the closing phenylalanine or tryptophan. The order of the fields is J gene, clone size, D gene, V gene, CDR3 DNA, CDR3 protein. D genes are given only for firm matches. Where a row states a size, it is once, few, many or the class of an expanded clone; other rows omit it.

j_gene: TRBJ2-1
abundance: .
d_gene: TRBD2
v_gene: TRBV28
CDR3nt: TGTGCCACCAATACCTATACTAGCGGGGGCCGCAATGAGCAGTTCTTC
CDR3aa: CATNTYTSGGRNEQFF

j_gene: TRBJ1-3
abundance: .
d_gene: TRBD1
v_gene: TRBV7-2
CDR3nt: TGTGCCAGCAGCCCGGACAGGGGTGGAAACACCATATATTTT
CDR3aa: CASSPDRGGNTIYF

j_gene: TRBJ2-5
abundance: .
d_gene: .
v_gene: TRBV30
CDR3nt: TGTGCCTGGAGTGGAGGGCAGGGGAGGGGATCGGGAGAGACCCAGTACTTC
CDR3aa: CAWSGGQGRGSGETQYF

j_gene: TRBJ2-3
abundance: once
d_gene: .
v_gene: TRBV7-8
CDR3nt: TGTGCCTGCGGTCTGGAATTAGGCACAGATACGCAGTATTTT
CDR3aa: CACGLELGTDTQYF

j_gene: TRBJ2-7
abundance: once
d_gene: TRBD2
v_gene: TRBV2
CDR3nt: TGTGCCAGCAGTAGGACTAGCGGGGGCGGGTACGAGCAGTACTTC
CDR3aa: CASSRTSGGGYEQYF

j_gene: TRBJ2-5
abundance: .
d_gene: .
v_gene: TRBV5-1
CDR3nt: TGCGCCAGCAGCTTGGCCGCCGCGCAAGAGACCCAGTACTTC
CDR3aa: CASSLAAAQETQYF

j_gene: TRBJ2-1
abundance: .
d_gene: TRBD1
v_gene: TRBV19
CDR3nt: TGTGCCAGTAGTATAGATGGGGAGGGGACAGGGGGCTGGAATGAGCAGTTCTTC
CDR3aa: CASSIDGEGTGGWNEQFF

j_gene: TRBJ1-5
abundance: .
d_gene: TRBD1
v_gene: TRBV19
CDR3nt: TGTGCCAGTGCTGGGACAGGGTGGAATCAGCCCCAGCATTTT
CDR3aa: CASAGTGWNQPQHF

j_gene: TRBJ1-2
abundance: .
d_gene: .
v_gene: TRBV2
CDR3nt: TGTGCCAGCAGTTCGACAGGAATCTCCTATGGCTACACCTTC
CDR3aa: CASSSTGISYGYTF

j_gene: TRBJ2-1
abundance: few
d_gene: TRBD2
v_gene: TRBV7-9
CDR3nt: TGTGCCAGCAGCAAATACTCCGGGACTAGCGGGAGTCTGAACAATGAGCAGTTCTTC
CDR3aa: CASSKYSGTSGSLNNEQFF

j_gene: TRBJ1-1
abundance: few
d_gene: .
v_gene: TRBV6-6
CDR3nt: TGTGCCAGCAGTTACTCGACTCGGAACACTGAAGCTTTCTTT
CDR3aa: CASSYSTRNTEAFF

j_gene: TRBJ2-2
abundance: .
d_gene: TRBD2
v_gene: TRBV4-2
CDR3nt: TGTGCCAGCAGCCAAGGAAGGGGCGGGGGGGCTTCGGGCGGGGAGCTGTTTTTT
CDR3aa: CASSQGRGGGASGGELFF

j_gene: TRBJ2-3
abundance: .
d_gene: TRBD1
v_gene: TRBV9
CDR3nt: TGTGCCAGCAGCGTGACAGGGTTCCCTAGCACAGATACGCAGTATTTT
CDR3aa: CASSVTGFPSTDTQYF